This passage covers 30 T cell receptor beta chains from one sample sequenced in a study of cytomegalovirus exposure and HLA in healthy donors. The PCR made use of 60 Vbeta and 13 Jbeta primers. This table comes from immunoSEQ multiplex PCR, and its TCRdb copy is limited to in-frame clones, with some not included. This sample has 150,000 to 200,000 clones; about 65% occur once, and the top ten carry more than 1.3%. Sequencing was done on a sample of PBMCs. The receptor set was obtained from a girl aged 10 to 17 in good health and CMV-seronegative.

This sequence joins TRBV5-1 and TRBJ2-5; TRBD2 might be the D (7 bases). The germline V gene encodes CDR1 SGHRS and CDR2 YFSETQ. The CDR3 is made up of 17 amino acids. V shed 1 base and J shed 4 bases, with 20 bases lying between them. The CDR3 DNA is TGCGCCAGCAGCTTGAGCACCCGGGGGCGCGGGGGAGAGACCCAGTACTTC. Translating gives CASSLSTRGRGGETQYF.

Written as DNA, the CDR3 is TGTGCCAGCAGCCAGGGGGCCACTGAAGCTTTCTTT. This sequence encodes CASSQGATEAFF. The chain carries TRBV4-2 and TRBJ1-1; perhaps TRBD1 as D (6 bases). CDR3 length equals 12 residues. CDR1 and CDR2 from the germline V gene are LGHNA and YNFKEQ. V dropped 3 bases and J dropped 4 bases, with 6 bases sitting between them.

CDR3 sequence reads: CASSVQGVGTEAFF. For the CDR3, the DNA is TGTGCCAGCAGTGTCCAGGGGGTAGGCACTGAAGCTTTCTTT. This chain connects TRBV25-1 to TRBJ1-1; 7 nucleotides agree with TRBD1. CDR3 length: 14 amino acids. Germline CDR1 reads MGHDK; CDR2 reads SYGVNS. Trimming cost V 4 bases and J 4 bases; bases outside gene matches: 6.

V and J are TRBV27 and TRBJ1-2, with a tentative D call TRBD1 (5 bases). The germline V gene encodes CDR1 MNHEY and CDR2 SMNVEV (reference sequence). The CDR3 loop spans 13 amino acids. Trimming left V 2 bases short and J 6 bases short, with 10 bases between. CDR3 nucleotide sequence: TGTGCCAGCAGTTTAAGGGGTATACATGGCTACACCTTC. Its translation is CASSLRGIHGYTF.

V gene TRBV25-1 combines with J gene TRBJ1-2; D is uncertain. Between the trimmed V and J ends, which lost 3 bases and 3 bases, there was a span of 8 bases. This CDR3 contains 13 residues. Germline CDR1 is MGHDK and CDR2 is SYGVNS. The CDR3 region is CASSDPPDYGYTF. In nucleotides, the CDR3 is TGTGCCAGCAGTGACCCCCCGGACTATGGCTACACCTTC.

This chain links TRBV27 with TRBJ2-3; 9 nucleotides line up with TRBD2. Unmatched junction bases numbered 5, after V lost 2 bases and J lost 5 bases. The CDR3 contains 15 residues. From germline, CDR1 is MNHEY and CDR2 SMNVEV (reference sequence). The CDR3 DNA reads TGTGCCAGCAGTTTACCAAGCGGGGGGTTAGATACGCAGTATTTT. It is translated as CASSLPSGGLDTQYF.

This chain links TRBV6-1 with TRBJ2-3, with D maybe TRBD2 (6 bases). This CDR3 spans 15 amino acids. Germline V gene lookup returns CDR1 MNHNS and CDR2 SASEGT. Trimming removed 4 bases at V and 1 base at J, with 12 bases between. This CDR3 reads CASSVGTGGTDTQYF. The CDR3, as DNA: TGTGCCAGCAGTGTAGGGACGGGAGGCACAGATACGCAGTATTTT.

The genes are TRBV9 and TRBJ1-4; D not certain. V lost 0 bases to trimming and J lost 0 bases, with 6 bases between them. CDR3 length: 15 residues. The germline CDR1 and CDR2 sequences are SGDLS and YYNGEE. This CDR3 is CASSVAPATNEKLFF. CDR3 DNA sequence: TGTGCCAGCAGCGTAGCCCCAGCAACTAATGAAAAACTGTTTTTT.

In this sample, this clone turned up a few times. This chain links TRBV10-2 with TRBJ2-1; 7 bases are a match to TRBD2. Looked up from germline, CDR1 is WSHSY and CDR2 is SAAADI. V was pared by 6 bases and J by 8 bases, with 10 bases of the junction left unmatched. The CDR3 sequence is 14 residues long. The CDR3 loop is CASRSAGYSDEQFF. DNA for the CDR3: TGCGCCAGCAGGTCAGCGGGGTATTCGGATGAGCAGTTCTTC.

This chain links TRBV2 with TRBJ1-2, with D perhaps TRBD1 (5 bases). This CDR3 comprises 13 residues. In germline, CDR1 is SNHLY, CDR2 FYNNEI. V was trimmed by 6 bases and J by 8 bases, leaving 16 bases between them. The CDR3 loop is CASRLLDTIGYTF. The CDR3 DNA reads TGTGCCAGCAGGCTTTTGGACACCATCGGCTACACCTTC. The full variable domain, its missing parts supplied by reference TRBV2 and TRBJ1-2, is EPEVTQTPSHQVTQMGQEVILRCVPISNHLYFYWYRQILGQKVEFLVSFYNNEISEKSEIFDDQFSVERPDGSNFTLKIRSTKLEDSAMYFCASRLLDTIGYTFGSGTRLTVV.

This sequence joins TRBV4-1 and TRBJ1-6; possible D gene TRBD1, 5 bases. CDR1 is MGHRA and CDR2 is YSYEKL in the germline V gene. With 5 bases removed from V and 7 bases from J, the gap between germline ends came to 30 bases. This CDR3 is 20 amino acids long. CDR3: CASSLMGGTTPKGANSPLHF. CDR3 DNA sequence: TGCGCCAGCAGCTTAATGGGAGGGACCACCCCAAAAGGGGCCAATTCACCCCTCCACTTT.

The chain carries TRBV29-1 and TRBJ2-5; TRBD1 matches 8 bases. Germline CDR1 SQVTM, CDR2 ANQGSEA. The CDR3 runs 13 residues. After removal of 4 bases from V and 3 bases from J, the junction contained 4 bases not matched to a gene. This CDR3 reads CSVAGQGKETQYF. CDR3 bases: TGCAGCGTTGCAGGACAGGGAAAAGAGACCCAGTACTTC. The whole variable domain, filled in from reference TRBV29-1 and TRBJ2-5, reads SAVISQKPSRDICQRGTSLTIQCQVDSQVTMMFWYRQQPGQSLTLIATANQGSEATYESGFVIDKFPISRPNLTFSTLTVSNMSPEDSSIYLCSVAGQGKETQYFGPGTRLLVL.

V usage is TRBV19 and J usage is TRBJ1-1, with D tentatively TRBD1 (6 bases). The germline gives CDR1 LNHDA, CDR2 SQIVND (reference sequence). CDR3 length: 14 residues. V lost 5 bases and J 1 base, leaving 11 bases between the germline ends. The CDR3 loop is CASSLQGTNTEAFF. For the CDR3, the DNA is TGTGCCAGTAGTCTACAGGGCACGAACACTGAAGCTTTCTTT.

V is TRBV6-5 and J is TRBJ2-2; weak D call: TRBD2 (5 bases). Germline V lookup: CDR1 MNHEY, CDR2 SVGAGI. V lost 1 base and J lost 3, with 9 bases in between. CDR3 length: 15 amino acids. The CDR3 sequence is CASSYFRGYTGELFF. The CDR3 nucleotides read TGTGCCAGCAGTTACTTCCGGGGATACACCGGGGAGCTGTTTTTT.

As DNA, the CDR3 is TGTGCCATAACGACTAGCGGGGCAGATACGCAGTATTTT. As protein: CAITTSGADTQYF. This sequence joins TRBV6-1 and TRBJ2-3; 11 bases fit TRBD2. With V trimmed by 10 bases and J by 4 bases, 4 bases remained unmatched. The germline gives CDR1 MNHNS, CDR2 SASEGT. This CDR3 contains 13 residues.

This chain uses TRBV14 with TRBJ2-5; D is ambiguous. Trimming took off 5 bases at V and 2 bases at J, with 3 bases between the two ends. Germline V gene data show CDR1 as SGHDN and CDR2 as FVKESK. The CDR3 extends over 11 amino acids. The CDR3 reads CASSSQETQYF. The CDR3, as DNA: TGTGCCAGCAGCTCTCAAGAGACCCAGTACTTC.

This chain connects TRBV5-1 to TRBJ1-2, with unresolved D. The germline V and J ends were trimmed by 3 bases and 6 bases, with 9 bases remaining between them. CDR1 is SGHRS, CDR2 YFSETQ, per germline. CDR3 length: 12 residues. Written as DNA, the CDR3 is TGCGCCAGCAGCTCGCGGGAGGATGGCTACACCTTC. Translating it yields CASSSREDGYTF.

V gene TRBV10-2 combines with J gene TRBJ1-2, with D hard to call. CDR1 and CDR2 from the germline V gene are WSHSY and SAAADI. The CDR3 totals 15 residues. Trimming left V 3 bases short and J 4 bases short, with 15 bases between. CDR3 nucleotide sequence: TGCGCCAGCAGTGAACCTCCGCCTGGAGGCTATGGCTACACCTTC. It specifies CASSEPPPGGYGYTF.

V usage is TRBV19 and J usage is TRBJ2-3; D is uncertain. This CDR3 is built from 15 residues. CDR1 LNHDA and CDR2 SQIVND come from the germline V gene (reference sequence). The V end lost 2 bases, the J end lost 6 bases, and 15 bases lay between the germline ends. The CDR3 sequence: CASSISVPPMDTQYF. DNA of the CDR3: TGTGCCAGTAGTATATCCGTCCCCCCTATGGATACGCAGTATTTT.

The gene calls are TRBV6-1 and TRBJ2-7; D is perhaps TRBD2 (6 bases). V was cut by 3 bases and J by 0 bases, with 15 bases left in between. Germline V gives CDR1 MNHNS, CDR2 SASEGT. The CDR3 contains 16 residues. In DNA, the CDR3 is TGTGCCAGCAGTGAGGAGGGACCCTCGAGCTCCTACGAGCAGTACTTC. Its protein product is CASSEEGPSSSYEQYF.

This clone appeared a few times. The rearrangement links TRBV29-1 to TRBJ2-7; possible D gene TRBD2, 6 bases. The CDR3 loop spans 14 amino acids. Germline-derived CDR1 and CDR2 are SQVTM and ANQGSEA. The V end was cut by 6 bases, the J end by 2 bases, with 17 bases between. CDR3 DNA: TGCAGCGTACAATCGCAGGGAGGACCCTACGAGCAGTACTTC. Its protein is CSVQSQGGPYEQYF.

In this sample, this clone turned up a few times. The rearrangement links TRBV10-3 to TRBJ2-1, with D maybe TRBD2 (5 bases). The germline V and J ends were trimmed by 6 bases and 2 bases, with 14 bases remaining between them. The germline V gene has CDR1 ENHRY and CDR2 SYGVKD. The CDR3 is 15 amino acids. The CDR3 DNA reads TGTGCCATCAGCGGGGAGAGAAGTCCCTACAATGAGCAGTTCTTC. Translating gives CAISGERSPYNEQFF.

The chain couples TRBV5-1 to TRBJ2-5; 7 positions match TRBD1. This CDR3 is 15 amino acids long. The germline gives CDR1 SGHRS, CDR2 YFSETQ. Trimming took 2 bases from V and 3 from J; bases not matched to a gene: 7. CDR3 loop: CASSFGRGREETQYF. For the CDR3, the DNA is TGCGCCAGCAGCTTCGGTAGGGGGCGCGAAGAGACCCAGTACTTC.

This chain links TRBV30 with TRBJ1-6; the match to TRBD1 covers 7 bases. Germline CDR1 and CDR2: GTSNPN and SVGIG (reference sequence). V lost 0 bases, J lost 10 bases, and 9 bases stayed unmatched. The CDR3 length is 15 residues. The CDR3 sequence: CAWSVRTGTGSPLHF. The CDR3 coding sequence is TGTGCCTGGAGTGTACGGACAGGTACTGGATCACCCCTCCACTTT.

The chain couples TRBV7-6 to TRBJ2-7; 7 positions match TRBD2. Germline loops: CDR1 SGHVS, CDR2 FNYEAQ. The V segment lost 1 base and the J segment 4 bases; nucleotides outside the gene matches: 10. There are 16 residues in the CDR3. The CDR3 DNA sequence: TGTGCCAGCAGCTTAGTGCCAGCGGGGCGCCTTTACGAGCAGTACTTC. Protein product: CASSLVPAGRLYEQYF.

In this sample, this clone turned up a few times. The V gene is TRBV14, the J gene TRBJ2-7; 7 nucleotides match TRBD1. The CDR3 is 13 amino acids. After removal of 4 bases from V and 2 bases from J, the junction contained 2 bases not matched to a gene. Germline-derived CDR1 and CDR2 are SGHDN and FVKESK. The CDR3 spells CASSRTGAYEQYF. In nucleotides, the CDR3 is TGTGCCAGCAGCCGTACAGGGGCCTACGAGCAGTACTTC.

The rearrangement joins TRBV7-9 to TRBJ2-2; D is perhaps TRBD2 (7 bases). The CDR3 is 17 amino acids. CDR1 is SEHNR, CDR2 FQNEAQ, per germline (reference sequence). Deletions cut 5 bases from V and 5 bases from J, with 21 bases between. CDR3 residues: CASSTTKDRRETGELFF. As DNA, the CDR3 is TGTGCCAGCAGCACAACGAAAGACAGGCGGGAGACCGGGGAGCTGTTTTTT.

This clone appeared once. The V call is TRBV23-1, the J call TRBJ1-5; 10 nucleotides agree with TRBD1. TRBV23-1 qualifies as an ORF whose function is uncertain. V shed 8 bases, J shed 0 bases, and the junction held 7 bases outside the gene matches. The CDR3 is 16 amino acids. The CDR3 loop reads CASGTGASYSNQPQHF. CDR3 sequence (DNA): TGCGCCAGCGGGACAGGGGCCTCTTATAGCAATCAGCCCCAGCATTTT.

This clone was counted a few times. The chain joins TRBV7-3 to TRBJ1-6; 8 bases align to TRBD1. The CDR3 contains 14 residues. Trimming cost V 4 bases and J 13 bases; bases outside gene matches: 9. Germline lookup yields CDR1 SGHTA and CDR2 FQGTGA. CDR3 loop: CASSSERTGSPLHF. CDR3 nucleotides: TGTGCCAGCAGCTCGGAGAGGACAGGGAGTCCCCTCCACTTT.

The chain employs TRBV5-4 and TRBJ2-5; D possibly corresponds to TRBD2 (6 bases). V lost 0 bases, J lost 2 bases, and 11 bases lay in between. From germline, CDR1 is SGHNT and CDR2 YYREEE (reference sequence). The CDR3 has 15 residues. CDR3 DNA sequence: TGTGCCAGCAGCTTGGTTTGGGCGGGGCAAGAGACCCAGTACTTC. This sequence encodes CASSLVWAGQETQYF. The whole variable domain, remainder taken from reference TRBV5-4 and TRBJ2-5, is ETGVTQSPTHLIKTRGQQVTLRCSSQSGHNTVSWYQQALGQGPQFIFQYYREEENGRGNFPPRFSGLQFPNYSSELNVNALELDDSALYLCASSLVWAGQETQYFGPGTRLLVL.